This T cell receptor (beta chain) was recovered during a study of blood T cells in healthy people across ages. This clonotype has just a few counts. The target antigen is unknown. This CDR3 contains 14 residues. The germline CDR1 and CDR2 sequences are MNHEY and SMNVEV (reference sequence). The ends were cut back, 10 bases at V and 5 bases at J, with 18 bases in the middle. Broader study findings: Diversity was higher, and naive CD4+ cells more numerous, in long-lived donors than in aged donors.

PCR was performed a second time for about 7 to 11 cycles using a sample-barcoded 5' primer and a J-beta primer mix. TCRdb re-called the 5' RACE reads through MiXCR, storing one row per CDR3 protein. The data contain about 780,000 distinct CDR3 sequences, more than 35% of them singletons. V usage is TRBV27 and J usage is TRBJ2-1, with a possible D match to TRBD1 (6 bases). Sequenced material: blood. This TCR derives from a man aged 80 or over in good health. The CDR3 nucleotides are TGTGCCACTCAGAGGGGGACGGGAAACAATGAGCAGTTCTTC. This encodes CATQRGTGNNEQFF.